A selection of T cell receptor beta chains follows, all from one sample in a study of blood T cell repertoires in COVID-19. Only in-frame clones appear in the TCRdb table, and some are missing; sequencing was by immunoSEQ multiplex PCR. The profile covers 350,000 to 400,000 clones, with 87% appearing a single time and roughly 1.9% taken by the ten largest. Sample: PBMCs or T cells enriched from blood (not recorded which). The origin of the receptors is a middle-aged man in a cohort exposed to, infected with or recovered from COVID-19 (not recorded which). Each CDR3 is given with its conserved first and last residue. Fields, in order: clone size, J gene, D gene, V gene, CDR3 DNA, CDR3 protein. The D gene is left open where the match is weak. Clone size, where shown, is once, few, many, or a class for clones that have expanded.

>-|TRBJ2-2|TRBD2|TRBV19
TGTGCCAGTACCCGATCTGGACTAGCCGGCACCGGGGAGCTGTTTTTT
CASTRSGLAGTGELFF
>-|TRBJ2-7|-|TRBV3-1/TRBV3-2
TGTGCCAGCAGCCAAAACAGGGTCGACTACGAGCAGTACTTC
CASSQNRVDYEQYF
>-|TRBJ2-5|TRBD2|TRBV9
TGTGCCAGCAGCGTAACCGTTAGCGGGAGATTGGAAGAGACCCAGTACTTC
CASSVTVSGRLEETQYF
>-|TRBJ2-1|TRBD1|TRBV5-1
TGCGCCAGCAGCTTGGGGGACAGATACAATGAGCAGTTCTTC
CASSLGDRYNEQFF
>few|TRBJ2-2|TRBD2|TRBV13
TGTGCCAGCAGCTTATCGGGAGGAGCGAACACCGGGGAGCTGTTTTTT
CASSLSGGANTGELFF
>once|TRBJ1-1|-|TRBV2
TGTGCCAGCAGTGAACAGGTTAACACTGAAGCTTTCTTT
CASSEQVNTEAFF
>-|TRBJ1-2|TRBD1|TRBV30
TGTGCCTGGAGTAGACAGGGGATTGTGTATGGCTACACCTTC
CAWSRQGIVYGYTF
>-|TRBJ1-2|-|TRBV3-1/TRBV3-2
TGTGCCAGCAGCCTACAACAGGGTGGCTACACCTTC
CASSLQQGGYTF
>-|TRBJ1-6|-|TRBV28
TGTGCCGCGGCGGGGCAGGCTCATTCACCCCTCCACTTT
CAAAGQAHSPLHF
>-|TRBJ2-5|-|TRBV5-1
TGCGCCAGCAGCGCGACAGGTCAAGAGACCCAGTACTTC
CASSATGQETQYF
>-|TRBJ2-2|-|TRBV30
TGTGCCTGGAAACCGGGAGTGAGCGGGGAGCTGTTTTTT
CAWKPGVSGELFF
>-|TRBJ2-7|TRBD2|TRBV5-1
TGCGCCAGCAGCATGATGACCTCTAGCGGGAGTTACGAGCAGTACTTC
CASSMMTSSGSYEQYF
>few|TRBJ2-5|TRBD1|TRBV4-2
TGTGCCAGCAGCCGCGGACAGGGGGCGCTCGGCCAGACCCAGTACTTC
CASSRGQGALGQTQYF
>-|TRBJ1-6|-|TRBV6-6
TGTGCCAGCAGTCCACTGGGGGAGGCAAGCTCCTATAATTCACCCCTCCACTTT
CASSPLGEASSYNSPLHF
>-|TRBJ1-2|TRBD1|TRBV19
TGTGCCAGTAGTGAAGGGACAGAGAGTAACTATGGCTACACCTTC
CASSEGTESNYGYTF
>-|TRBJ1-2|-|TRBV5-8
TGTGCCAGCACCGGACGGGATAGATATGGCTACACCTTC
CASTGRDRYGYTF
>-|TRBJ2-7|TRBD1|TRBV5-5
TGTGCCAGCAGCTTTGGACAGGGCCCCTACGAGCAGTACTTC
CASSFGQGPYEQYF
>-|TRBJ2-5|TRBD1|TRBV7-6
TGTGCCAGCAGCCAAAACACTGGACAGGGGCGAGAGACCCAGTACTTC
CASSQNTGQGRETQYF
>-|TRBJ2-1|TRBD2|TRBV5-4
TGTGCCAGCAGCCCCACTAGCGGGCGGGCGAGGGAGCAGTTCTTC
CASSPTSGRAREQFF
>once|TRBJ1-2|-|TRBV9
TGTGCCAGCAGCGTAGCTGGGCAGGGCGGCTACACCTTC
CASSVAGQGGYTF
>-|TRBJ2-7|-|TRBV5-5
TGTGCCAGCAGCTTCGGGGAGGCAGCAGTCTACGAGCAGTACTTC
CASSFGEAAVYEQYF
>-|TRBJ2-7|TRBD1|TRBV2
TGTGCCAGCAGGACCTCGACAGGGCCGGGATTCGAGCAGTACTTC
CASRTSTGPGFEQYF
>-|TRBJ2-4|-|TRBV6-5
TGTGCCAGCATTGCTAGCGCGGTTCAGTACTTC
CASIASAVQYF
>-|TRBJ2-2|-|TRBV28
TGTGCCAGCAGTTTACAGGGAATTGCGGAAACCGGGGAGCTGTTTTTT
CASSLQGIAETGELFF